The sequence of this T cell receptor beta chain was determined in a study of cytomegalovirus exposure and HLA in healthy donors. Trimming removed 4 bases at V and 1 base at J, with 5 bases between. The CDR3 runs 12 residues. CDR1 and CDR2 from the germline V gene are SGHVS and FQNEAQ. As concerns this clone: Antigen specificity is unknown.

Study results and caveats: A later analysis found first-cohort TCR clusters tended to co-occur in the approximately 110 validation repertoires.

Among the 110 or so subjects of the validation cohort, separate from the roughly 670-subject first cohort, were the donors. Profiling relied on immunoSEQ multiplex PCR, and the TCRdb table lists in-frame clones only, not all of them. The sample carries roughly 120,000 clones, about 88% recorded once. The sequence was obtained from a man aged 18 to 35 in good health and CMV-seropositive. Sequenced sample: PBMCs. The chain joins TRBV7-8 to TRBJ2-7; D gene ambiguous. The CDR3 is CASSSASYEQYF. CDR3 sequence (DNA): TGTGCCAGCAGCTCTGCGTCCTACGAGCAGTACTTC.